The 2 T cell receptor beta chains presented below share a single source sample, sequenced in a study of blood T cell repertoires in COVID-19. Profiled with immunoSEQ multiplex PCR; TCRdb holds only in-frame clones, not every one. The sample lists 150,000 to 200,000 clones, roughly 80% occurring once. The specimen was peripheral blood. These receptors were taken from a woman of 80 years or more with COVID-19, enrolled during active disease.

This chain connects TRBV6-5 to TRBJ2-5; TRBD1 matches 10 bases. This CDR3 has 13 amino acids. CDR1 is MNHEY, CDR2 SVGAGI, per germline. The ends lost 6 bases at V and 4 bases at J; junction bases unmatched: 2. CDR3 amino acids: CASRGTGAETQYF. The CDR3, as DNA: TGTGCCAGCAGAGGGACAGGGGCAGAGACCCAGTACTTC.

The CDR3 sequence: CASSLSTGVEGTQYF. CDR3 DNA sequence: TGTGCCAGCAGCTTATCGACAGGGGTTGAGGGGACCCAGTACTTC. The chain is built from TRBV7-2 and TRBJ2-5; 8 bases are a match to TRBD1. CDR3 length equals 15 residues. Losses at the gene ends were 2 bases for V and 7 bases for J; bases not matched to a gene: 9. Germline V gives CDR1 SGHTA, CDR2 FQGNSA.